This T cell receptor (beta chain) was captured by sequencing in a study of blood T cell repertoires in COVID-19 (dated by TCRdb to about 2020). With regard to the full study: Samples covering the acute and convalescent phases of COVID-19 were provided by collaborators in the United States, Italy and Spain. HLA class I and class II types, where available, came from metadata supplied by the sample provider rather than from assay-based typing. The dataset comprised deeply sampled blood TCRbeta repertoires from subjects exposed to, actively infected with, or recovered from COVID-19. Samples were obtained from the ongoing ImmuneRACE study (first 160 participants) and from 1,254 subjects provided by 6 global collaborators. A freely available public database, intended as a resource for researchers studying the immune response to SARS-CoV-2, is where the repertoires were released. The sample metadata nearly always contained a de-identified subject ID, COVID-19 status, age in years and sex. The prospective study material was composed of cDNA or gDNA derived from T cells, B-cell-depleted T cells, or PBMCs. The paper as a whole reports these results and caveats: The amount of clinical and demographic metadata varied by source and participant and was provided uncurated.

CDR1 is given as SEHNR and CDR2 as FQNEAQ, both from the germline V gene (reference sequence). CDR3 length: 11 amino acids, cysteine to phenylalanine. Only the CDR3 DNA stays, 33 bases, in frame from base 1. Trimming takes 1 base from V and 11 bases from J, and the germline ends sit 8 bases apart. Regarding this clone: There is no known antigen for this receptor. Base qualities are not provided; no much larger clone lies one nucleotide away.

The collaborating institutions used their own protocols to collect whole blood in K2EDTA tubes. For TCRbeta analysis, collaborator samples were shipped as frozen whole blood, as isolated PBMCs, or as DNA extracted from either sample type. The immunoSEQ Assay, a bias-controlled multiplex PCR, was used to amplify TCRbeta CDR3 regions from genomic DNA. On the study's bioinformatics: Nucleated cell counts per sample were estimated from amplification of reference gene primers within the assay. To quantify the absolute abundance of each unique TCRbeta CDR3 rearrangement, sequence reads were collapsed and filtered. For each sample, productive Simpson clonality was calculated as the square root of Simpson's diversity index across productive rearrangements. Here the immuneACCESS table is served through TCRdb, limited to in-frame sequences with V and J called. Missing clones are a known gap in these copies; in checked studies unresolved V genes cover under half, and the rest lacks a known reason. Clone size and the V and J calls come from that table; the DNA yielded D and trimming. Recorded for this sample are some 220,000 clones; 60% to 85% of them occurred a single time. Of the sample, under 8.5% falls within the top ten clones.

The rearranged chain carries TRBV7-9 and TRBJ1-1; there is no confident call for the D gene. This receptor was obtained from a woman between 65 and 79 years old with acute or convalescent COVID-19. The sequencing input was peripheral blood. The CDR3 protein sequence reads: CASSLGGRAFF. In nucleotide form, the sequence is TGTGCCAGCAGCTTAGGCGGGCGGGCTTTCTTT.